A selection of T cell receptor beta chains follows, all from one sample in a study of blood T cell repertoires in COVID-19. Assay used: immunoSEQ multiplex PCR; TCRdb lists only in-frame clones, some missing. The sample includes about 200,000 clones, more than 75% of them seen just once. The sample was peripheral blood. These receptors were taken from a man aged 50 to 60 with acute or convalescent COVID-19. Each CDR3 is given with its conserved first and last residue. Each record gives: V gene, clone size, D gene, J gene, CDR3 protein, CDR3 DNA. A D gene is named only where the DNA matches it firmly. Only some rows state a clone size, as once, few, many or a class for expanded clones.

V: TRBV27; size: -; D: TRBD1; J: TRBJ1-4; CDR3: CASSLTGAGTNEKLFF; DNA: TGTGCCAGCAGTTTAACAGGGGCCGGGACTAATGAAAAACTGTTTTTT
V: TRBV3-1/TRBV3-2; size: -; D: TRBD1; J: TRBJ2-5; CDR3: CASSRPQGAETQYF; DNA: TGTGCCAGCAGCCGTCCTCAGGGGGCGGAGACCCAGTACTTC
V: TRBV4-1; size: -; D: TRBD1; J: TRBJ1-1; CDR3: CASSQVGTGNTEAFF; DNA: TGCGCCAGCAGCCAAGTAGGGACAGGGAACACTGAAGCTTTCTTT
V: TRBV6-6; size: -; D: -; J: TRBJ1-4; CDR3: CASRGLYGKLFF; DNA: TGTGCCAGCAGGGGACTCTATGGAAAACTGTTTTTT
V: TRBV5-1; size: -; D: TRBD1; J: TRBJ1-1; CDR3: CASSLSGTGGTEAFF; DNA: TGCGCCAGCAGCTTGTCCGGGACAGGGGGCACTGAAGCTTTCTTT
V: TRBV7-2; size: once; D: -; J: TRBJ2-5; CDR3: CASSYQGKETQYF; DNA: TGTGCCAGCAGCTATCAGGGAAAAGAGACCCAGTACTTC
V: TRBV19; size: -; D: -; J: TRBJ1-2; CDR3: CASSDPTGGSYGYTF; DNA: TGTGCCAGTAGTGATCCCACGGGTGGTAGCTATGGCTACACCTTC
V: TRBV12-3/TRBV12-4; size: once; D: -; J: TRBJ2-2; CDR3: CASRQGNTGELFF; DNA: TGTGCCAGCAGACAGGGAAACACCGGGGAGCTGTTTTTT
V: TRBV6-5; size: -; D: -; J: TRBJ1-2; CDR3: CASTNGQSPSGYTF; DNA: TGTGCCAGCACCAATGGACAGTCCCCTTCTGGCTACACCTTC
V: TRBV7-3; size: -; D: -; J: TRBJ1-1; CDR3: CASSLVRDGGAEAFF; DNA: TGTGCCAGCAGCTTAGTCAGGGATGGGGGCGCTGAAGCTTTCTTT
V: TRBV10-3; size: -; D: TRBD1; J: TRBJ2-6; CDR3: CATAGGQGTSGANVLTF; DNA: TGTGCCACGGCTGGCGGACAGGGGACGTCTGGGGCCAACGTCCTGACTTTC
V: TRBV11-2; size: -; D: -; J: TRBJ1-4; CDR3: CASSLEGPKLFF; DNA: TGTGCCAGCAGCTTAGAGGGGCCAAAACTGTTTTTT
V: TRBV28; size: -; D: TRBD1; J: TRBJ1-6; CDR3: CASSSIRGRRGPSPLHF; DNA: TGTGCCAGCAGTTCTATCCGCGGACGTAGGGGGCCTTCACCCCTCCACTTT
V: TRBV29-1; size: few; D: -; J: TRBJ1-2; CDR3: CSVEESRGGYTF; DNA: TGCAGCGTTGAAGAGTCCCGGGGGGGCTACACCTTC
V: TRBV6-5; size: -; D: TRBD1; J: TRBJ1-5; CDR3: CASTPTGYTGQPQHF; DNA: TGTGCCAGCACCCCGACAGGGTATACGGGTCAGCCCCAGCATTTT
V: TRBV5-1; size: -; D: -; J: TRBJ2-7; CDR3: CASSLALGAGDEQYF; DNA: TGCGCCAGCAGCTTGGCCTTGGGGGCAGGGGACGAGCAGTACTTC
V: TRBV2; size: -; D: -; J: TRBJ2-1; CDR3: CASSEMREYNEQFF; DNA: TGTGCCAGCAGTGAAATGAGGGAGTACAATGAGCAGTTCTTC
V: TRBV24-1; size: -; D: -; J: TRBJ1-5; CDR3: CALGGGCSNQPQHF; DNA: TGTGCCCTCGGGGGGGGCTGTAGCAATCAGCCCCAGCATTTT
V: TRBV30; size: once; D: -; J: TRBJ2-7; CDR3: CAWSGQASYEQYF; DNA: TGTGCCTGGAGTGGCCAGGCGTCCTACGAGCAGTACTTC
V: TRBV3-1/TRBV3-2; size: few; D: -; J: TRBJ2-7; CDR3: CASSLRGSYEQYF; DNA: TGTGCCAGCAGCCTAAGAGGATCCTACGAGCAGTACTTC
V: TRBV18; size: -; D: -; J: TRBJ1-5; CDR3: CASSEGRNQPQHF; DNA: TGTGCCAGCTCGGAGGGGCGCAATCAGCCCCAGCATTTT
V: TRBV18; size: -; D: -; J: TRBJ2-5; CDR3: CASSPMTRGPETQYF; DNA: TGTGCCAGCTCACCAATGACCAGGGGTCCCGAGACCCAGTACTTC
V: TRBV4-1; size: -; D: -; J: TRBJ1-1; CDR3: CASSQDDRGRTEAFF; DNA: TGCGCCAGCAGCCAAGATGATCGGGGTCGGACTGAAGCTTTCTTT
V: TRBV15; size: -; D: TRBD2; J: TRBJ2-1; CDR3: CATSRDPRTSGIRGEQFF; DNA: TGTGCCACCAGCAGAGATCCCCGGACTAGCGGGATAAGAGGTGAGCAGTTCTTC
V: TRBV10-2; size: -; D: TRBD2; J: TRBJ2-3; CDR3: CASSGGAATDTQYF; DNA: TGCGCCAGTAGCGGGGGGGCCGCCACAGATACGCAGTATTTT
V: TRBV29-1; size: -; D: TRBD1; J: TRBJ1-6; CDR3: CSAGQDYNSPLHF; DNA: TGCAGCGCCGGACAGGACTATAATTCACCCCTCCACTTT
V: TRBV5-4; size: -; D: -; J: TRBJ2-5; CDR3: CASSAQGWGETQYF; DNA: TGTGCCAGCAGCGCGCAGGGGTGGGGAGAGACCCAGTACTTC
V: TRBV11-2; size: -; D: -; J: TRBJ2-1; CDR3: CASSPDGSSYNEQFF; DNA: TGTGCCAGCAGCCCCGACGGGAGCTCCTACAATGAGCAGTTCTTC
V: TRBV10-1; size: -; D: -; J: TRBJ1-2; CDR3: CASSEDRNYGYTF; DNA: TGCGCCAGCAGTGAGGACAGGAACTATGGCTACACCTTC
V: TRBV5-8; size: -; D: TRBD1; J: TRBJ1-2; CDR3: CASRATGVDYGYTF; DNA: TGTGCCAGCAGAGCGACAGGGGTAGACTATGGCTACACCTTC
V: TRBV29-1; size: -; D: -; J: TRBJ2-3; CDR3: CSVEFQGSSTDTQYF; DNA: TGCAGCGTTGAATTTCAGGGATCGAGCACAGATACGCAGTATTTT
V: TRBV5-1; size: -; D: -; J: TRBJ1-2; CDR3: CASSLGGSQAGEHTF; DNA: TGCGCCAGCAGCTTGGGAGGCAGCCAGGCCGGGGAGCACACCTTC
V: TRBV7-2; size: -; D: -; J: TRBJ1-2; CDR3: CASSLAAGSQEGYTF; DNA: TGTGCCAGCAGCTTAGCGGCTGGCAGCCAGGAAGGCTACACCTTC
V: TRBV19; size: -; D: TRBD2; J: TRBJ2-3; CDR3: CATRGGGPTDTQYF; DNA: TGTGCCACCAGGGGCGGGGGGCCCACAGATACGCAGTATTTT
V: TRBV27; size: -; D: TRBD1; J: TRBJ1-2; CDR3: CASSSSGQDRGYTF; DNA: TGTGCCAGCAGTTCCTCGGGACAGGATAGGGGCTACACCTTC
V: TRBV7-9; size: -; D: TRBD1; J: TRBJ2-5; CDR3: CASSLGQGVRETQYF; DNA: TGTGCCAGCAGCTTGGGACAGGGGGTTAGAGAGACCCAGTACTTC
V: TRBV10-3; size: -; D: TRBD1; J: TRBJ1-5; CDR3: CAISESSRQGAGQPQHF; DNA: TGTGCCATCAGTGAGTCTTCGAGACAGGGGGCCGGTCAGCCCCAGCATTTT
V: TRBV27; size: -; D: -; J: TRBJ2-5; CDR3: CASSAQIQETQYF; DNA: TGTGCCAGCAGTGCCCAGATACAAGAGACCCAGTACTTC
V: TRBV10-3; size: -; D: -; J: TRBJ2-7; CDR3: CASGTRAGDEQYF; DNA: TGTGCCAGTGGGACCCGGGCAGGGGACGAGCAGTACTTC
V: TRBV19; size: -; D: -; J: TRBJ2-3; CDR3: CASSIRTGTDTQYF; DNA: TGTGCCAGTAGTATCCGGACAGGCACAGATACGCAGTATTTT
V: TRBV12-3/TRBV12-4; size: -; D: -; J: TRBJ2-7; CDR3: CASSSGLLKQYF; DNA: TGTGCCAGCAGTTCGGGTCTACTAAAGCAGTACTTC
V: TRBV2; size: -; D: -; J: TRBJ1-4; CDR3: CASSEVPKAGGKLFF; DNA: TGTGCCAGCAGTGAAGTCCCGAAGGCGGGAGGAAAACTGTTTTTT
V: TRBV11-2; size: -; D: -; J: TRBJ1-5; CDR3: CASSLAWGPGDQPQHF; DNA: TGTGCCAGCAGCTTAGCATGGGGGCCAGGGGATCAGCCCCAGCATTTT
V: TRBV30; size: -; D: TRBD2; J: TRBJ2-7; CDR3: CAYLPSGGAKVDEQYF; DNA: TGTGCCTACCTACCTAGCGGGGGGGCTAAAGTCGACGAGCAGTACTTC
V: TRBV29-1; size: -; D: -; J: TRBJ2-7; CDR3: CSVARAAQGEQYF; DNA: TGCAGCGTTGCTAGGGCCGCCCAGGGAGAGCAGTACTTC
V: TRBV7-2; size: once; D: TRBD1; J: TRBJ1-5; CDR3: CASSPDRRGQPQHF; DNA: TGTGCCAGCAGCCCGGACAGGAGGGGTCAGCCCCAGCATTTT
V: TRBV6-2/TRBV6-3; size: -; D: -; J: TRBJ1-5; CDR3: CASSYRRQGEISNNQPQHF; DNA: TGTGCCAGCAGTTACAGACGCCAGGGTGAAATTTCGAACAATCAGCCCCAGCATTTT
V: TRBV9; size: -; D: -; J: TRBJ1-2; CDR3: CASRGEGRNYGYTF; DNA: TGTGCCAGCAGAGGGGAGGGCCGTAACTATGGCTACACCTTC
V: TRBV4-1; size: -; D: -; J: TRBJ1-5; CDR3: CASSQGLTENQPQHF; DNA: TGCGCCAGCAGCCAAGGTTTAACGGAGAATCAGCCCCAGCATTTT
V: TRBV6-5; size: -; D: -; J: TRBJ2-2; CDR3: CASRPDSRTGELFF; DNA: TGTGCCAGCAGACCAGACAGTCGCACCGGGGAGCTGTTTTTT
V: TRBV7-5; size: few; D: -; J: TRBJ1-1; CDR3: CVRRNRPGAEAFF; DNA: TGTGTCAGAAGGAACAGGCCGGGCGCTGAAGCTTTCTTT
V: TRBV11-2; size: -; D: -; J: TRBJ1-4; CDR3: CASSSSDRTNEKLFF; DNA: TGTGCCAGCAGCTCCTCGGACAGAACTAATGAAAAACTGTTTTTT
V: TRBV7-9; size: -; D: TRBD1; J: TRBJ1-1; CDR3: CASSQGDARAFF; DNA: TGTGCCAGCAGCCAGGGGGATGCGAGGGCTTTCTTT
V: TRBV19; size: -; D: TRBD1; J: TRBJ1-3; CDR3: CATGQGRLGNTIYF; DNA: TGTGCCACCGGACAGGGGCGCTTAGGAAACACCATATATTTT
V: TRBV27; size: -; D: TRBD1; J: TRBJ1-1; CDR3: CASSIGDRGDTEAFF; DNA: TGTGCCAGCAGTATCGGAGACAGGGGCGACACTGAAGCTTTCTTT
V: TRBV14; size: -; D: -; J: TRBJ1-2; CDR3: CASSQDRGGYTF; DNA: TGTGCCAGCAGCCAAGACCGGGGTGGCTACACCTTC
V: TRBV7-9; size: -; D: -; J: TRBJ1-1; CDR3: CASTREGLGTEAFF; DNA: TGTGCCAGCACTAGAGAGGGCCTTGGAACTGAAGCTTTCTTT
V: TRBV9; size: few; D: -; J: TRBJ1-5; CDR3: CASSETDSNQPQHF; DNA: TGTGCCAGCAGCGAGACAGATAGCAATCAGCCCCAGCATTTT